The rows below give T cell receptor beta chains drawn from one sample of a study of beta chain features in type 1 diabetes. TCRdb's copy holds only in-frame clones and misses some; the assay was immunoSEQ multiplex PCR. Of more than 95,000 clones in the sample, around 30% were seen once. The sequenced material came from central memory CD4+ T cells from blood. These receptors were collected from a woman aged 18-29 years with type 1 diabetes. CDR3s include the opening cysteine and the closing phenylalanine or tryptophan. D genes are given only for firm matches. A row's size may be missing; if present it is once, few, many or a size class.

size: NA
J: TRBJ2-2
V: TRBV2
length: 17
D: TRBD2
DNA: TGTGCCAGCAGTCTGAGGCCGCGACTAGCGTTGGGCGGGGAGCTGTTTTTT
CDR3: CASSLRPRLALGGELFF

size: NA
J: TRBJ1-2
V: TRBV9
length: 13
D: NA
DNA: TGTGCCAGCAGCACCTATCTCGGCTATGGCTACACCTTC
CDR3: CASSTYLGYGYTF

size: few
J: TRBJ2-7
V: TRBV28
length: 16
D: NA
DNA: TGTGCCAGCAGTTACCCACAGGGCGCCCTTACCTACGAGCAGTACTTC
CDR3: CASSYPQGALTYEQYF

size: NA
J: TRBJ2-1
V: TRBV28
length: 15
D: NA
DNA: TGTGCCAGCAGTCCCCCAGATACAGTCAACAATGAGCAGTTCTTC
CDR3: CASSPPDTVNNEQFF

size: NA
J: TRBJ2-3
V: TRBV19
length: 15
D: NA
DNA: TGTGCCAGTAGTGGTTCGGGAGCAAGCACAGATACGCAGTATTTT
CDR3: CASSGSGASTDTQYF

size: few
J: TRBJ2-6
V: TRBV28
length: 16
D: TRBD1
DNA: TGTGCCAGCAGCCCGGGACAGACCGCTGGGGCCAACGTCCTGACTTTC
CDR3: CASSPGQTAGANVLTF

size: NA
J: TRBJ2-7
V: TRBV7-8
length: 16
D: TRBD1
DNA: TGTGCCAGCAGCCCGGGGACAGGGAGTTCGGGATACGAGCAGTACTTC
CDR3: CASSPGTGSSGYEQYF

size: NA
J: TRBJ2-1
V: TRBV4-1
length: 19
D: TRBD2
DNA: TGCGCCAGCAGCCAAGATCTGTTTGGACTAGCGCACCTCTACAATGAGCAGTTCTTC
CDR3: CASSQDLFGLAHLYNEQFF

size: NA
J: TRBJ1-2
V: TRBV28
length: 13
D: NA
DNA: TGTGCCAGCAGTCTCGGGACACCCTATGGCTACACCTTC
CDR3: CASSLGTPYGYTF

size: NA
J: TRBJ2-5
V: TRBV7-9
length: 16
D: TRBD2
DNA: TGTGCCAGCAGCTTATCAAATAGCGGGACCCAAGAGACCCAGTACTTC
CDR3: CASSLSNSGTQETQYF

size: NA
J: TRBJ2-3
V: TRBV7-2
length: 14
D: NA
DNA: TGTGCCAGCAGCTCTGTTCCTAGGTCAGATACGCAGTATTTT
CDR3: CASSSVPRSDTQYF

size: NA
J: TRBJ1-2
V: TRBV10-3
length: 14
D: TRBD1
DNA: TGTGCCATCAGTGAGCAAGGACAGGGGAATGGCTACACCTTC
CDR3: CAISEQGQGNGYTF

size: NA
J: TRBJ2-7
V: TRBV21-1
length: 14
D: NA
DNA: TGTGCCAGCAGCAACGGACAGTGTAAGTGCGAGCAGTACTTC
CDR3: CASSNGQCKCEQYF

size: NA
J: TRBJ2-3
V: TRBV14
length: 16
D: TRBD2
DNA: TGTGCCAGCACCCCAAGCGGGGGACTAACCACAGATACGCAGTATTTT
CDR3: CASTPSGGLTTDTQYF

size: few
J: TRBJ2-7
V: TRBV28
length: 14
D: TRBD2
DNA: TGTGCCAGCAGTTCAGGGACTACCCCCTACGAGCAGTACTTC
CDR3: CASSSGTTPYEQYF

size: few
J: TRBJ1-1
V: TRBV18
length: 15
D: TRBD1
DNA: TGTGCCAGCTCACTAGGGACAGCCGAACACACTGAAGCTTTCTTT
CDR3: CASSLGTAEHTEAFF

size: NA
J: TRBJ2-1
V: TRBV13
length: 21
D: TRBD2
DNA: TGTGCCAGCAGCTACGGAACACCGGGACTAGCGGGAGGGACCCTCTACAATGAGCAGTTCTTC
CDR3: CASSYGTPGLAGGTLYNEQFF

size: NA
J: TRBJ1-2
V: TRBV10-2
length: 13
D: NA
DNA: TGCGCCAGCAGTTCCCGGACAGCCTATGGCTACACCTTC
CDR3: CASSSRTAYGYTF

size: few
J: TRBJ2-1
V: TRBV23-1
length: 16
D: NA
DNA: TGCGCCAGCAGTCCACCGACACCGTGCTCCTACAATGAGCAGTTCTTC
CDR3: CASSPPTPCSYNEQFF

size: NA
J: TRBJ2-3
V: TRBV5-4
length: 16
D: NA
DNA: TGTGCCAGCAGCTTAAGACAGCGCGGAAGCACAGATACGCAGTATTTT
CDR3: CASSLRQRGSTDTQYF

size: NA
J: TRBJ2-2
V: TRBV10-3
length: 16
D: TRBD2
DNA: TGTGCCATCAGTGAGCGGGGACCCGGGAGGTTAGGGGAGCTGTTTTTT
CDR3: CAISERGPGRLGELFF

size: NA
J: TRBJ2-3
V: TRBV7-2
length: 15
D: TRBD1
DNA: TGTGCCAGCAGCCGGACAGGGGGTTCCACAGATACGCAGTATTTT
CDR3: CASSRTGGSTDTQYF

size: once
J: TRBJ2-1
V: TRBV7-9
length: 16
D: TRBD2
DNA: TGTGCCAGCAGCTCCCCACTAGCGGGCGGGTACAATGAGCAGTTCTTC
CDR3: CASSSPLAGGYNEQFF

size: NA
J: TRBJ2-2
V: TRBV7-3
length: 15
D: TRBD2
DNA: TGTGCCAGCAGCCCCGGGGGGGCGAACACCGGGGAGCTGTTTTTT
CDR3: CASSPGGANTGELFF

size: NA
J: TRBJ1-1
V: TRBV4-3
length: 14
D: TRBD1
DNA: TGCGCCAGCAGCCCGGGACAGCTGAACACTGAAGCTTTCTTT
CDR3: CASSPGQLNTEAFF

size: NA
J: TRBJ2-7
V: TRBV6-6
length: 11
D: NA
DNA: TGTGCCAGCAGTCGGTCTTACGAGCAGTACTTC
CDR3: CASSRSYEQYF

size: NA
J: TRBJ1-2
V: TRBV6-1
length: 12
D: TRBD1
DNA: TGTGCCAGCACCCGGGACAGGGTTGGCTACACCTTC
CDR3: CASTRDRVGYTF

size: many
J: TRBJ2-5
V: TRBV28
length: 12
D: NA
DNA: TGTGCCAGCAGTTTAACAGGACGGACCCAGTACTTC
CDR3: CASSLTGRTQYF

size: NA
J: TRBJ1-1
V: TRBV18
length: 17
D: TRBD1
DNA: TGTGCCAGCTCACCTCTCCCCGTCGGACAGGGGAACACTGAAGCTTTCTTT
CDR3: CASSPLPVGQGNTEAFF

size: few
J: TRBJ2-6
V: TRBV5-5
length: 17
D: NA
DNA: TGTGCCAGCAGCTTGGGGGGGCTAAGAACTGGGGCCAACGTCCTGACTTTC
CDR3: CASSLGGLRTGANVLTF

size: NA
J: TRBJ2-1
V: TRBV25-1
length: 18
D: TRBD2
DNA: TGTGCCACCCCGACTAGCGGGAGGGATTTCGTTAAATATGATGAGCAGTTCTTC
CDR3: CATPTSGRDFVKYDEQFF

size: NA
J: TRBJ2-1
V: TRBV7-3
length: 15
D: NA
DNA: TGTGCCAGCAGCTTAACGAGTTTGCCACTAGATGAGCAGTTCTTC
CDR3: CASSLTSLPLDEQFF

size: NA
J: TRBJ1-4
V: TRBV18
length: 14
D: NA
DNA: TGTGCCAGCTCACCTCCGGACAGTAATGAAAAACTGTTTTTT
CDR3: CASSPPDSNEKLFF

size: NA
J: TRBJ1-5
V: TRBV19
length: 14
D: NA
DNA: TGTGCCAGTAGTCCCGGGACAATCGATCAGCCCCAGCATTTT
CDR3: CASSPGTIDQPQHF

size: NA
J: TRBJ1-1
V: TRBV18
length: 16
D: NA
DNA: TGTGCCAGCTCACCCGGACAGTATGGCCTAGGCACTGAAGCTTTCTTT
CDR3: CASSPGQYGLGTEAFF

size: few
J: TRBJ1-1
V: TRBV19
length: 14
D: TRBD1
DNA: TGTGCCAGTAATTACGGGACAGCCAACACTGAAGCTTTCTTT
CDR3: CASNYGTANTEAFF

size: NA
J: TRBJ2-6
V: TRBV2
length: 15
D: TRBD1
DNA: TGTGCCAGCAGCCAACAGGGGACTGGGGCCAACGTCCTGACTTTC
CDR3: CASSQQGTGANVLTF

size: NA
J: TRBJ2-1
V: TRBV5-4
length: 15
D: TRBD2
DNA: TGTGCCAGCAGCCCCGCGGGGGGCGGGGGCAATGAGCAGTTCTTC
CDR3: CASSPAGGGGNEQFF

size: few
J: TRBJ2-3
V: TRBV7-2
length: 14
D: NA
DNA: TGTGCCAGCAGCCCCGGTCTAGTCACAGATACGCAGTATTTT
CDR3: CASSPGLVTDTQYF

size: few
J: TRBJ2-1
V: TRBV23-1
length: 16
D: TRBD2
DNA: TGCGCCAGCGTCCGGACTAGCGGGATGTCCTACAATGAGCAGTTCTTC
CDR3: CASVRTSGMSYNEQFF

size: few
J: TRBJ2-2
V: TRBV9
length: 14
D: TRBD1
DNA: TGTGCCAGCAGCGTCAGGGGGCAGACCGGGGAGCTGTTTTTT
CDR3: CASSVRGQTGELFF

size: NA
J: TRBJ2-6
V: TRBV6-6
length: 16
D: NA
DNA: TGTGCCAGCCTCGGCCAGGGACAAGGTGGGGCCAACGTCCTGACTTTC
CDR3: CASLGQGQGGANVLTF

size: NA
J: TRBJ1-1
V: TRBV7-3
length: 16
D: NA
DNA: TGTGCCAGCAGCCTCGGACAGCCTAGTATGAACACTGAAGCTTTCTTT
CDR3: CASSLGQPSMNTEAFF

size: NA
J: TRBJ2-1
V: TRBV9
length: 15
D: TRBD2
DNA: TGTGCCAGCAGCGTTAGCGGGGACCGTCAGAATGAGCAGTTCTTC
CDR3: CASSVSGDRQNEQFF

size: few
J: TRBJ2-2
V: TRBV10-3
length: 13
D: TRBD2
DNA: TGTGCCACCGCGGGAGGTCTCTCCGGGGAGCTGTTTTTT
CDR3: CATAGGLSGELFF